One and the same sample provided the 19 T cell receptor beta chains below, sequenced in a study of OX40 agonist ivuxolimab in advanced cancers. Sequencing used immunoSEQ multiplex PCR; TCRdb keeps in-frame clones, though not all of them. The sample carries roughly 60,000 clones, roughly 80% recorded once. The sample here was CD4+ or CD8+ T cells sorted from blood, taken in a trial of the OX40 agonist ivuxolimab. All receptors come from an adult with an advanced solid tumor such as melanoma, head and neck, liver or kidney cancer.

The V and J genes are TRBV18 and TRBJ2-3; tentative D call: TRBD2 (6 bases). V was shortened by 3 bases and J by 1 base, with 8 bases between the two germline ends. The CDR3 is made up of 14 amino acids. Germline V CDR1 and CDR2: KGHSH, LQKENI. CDR3 in DNA: TGTGCCAGCTCACCGAGACTAGGCACAGATACGCAGTATTTT. Protein sequence: CASSPRLGTDTQYF.

The chain couples TRBV14 to TRBJ2-1; tentative D call: TRBD2 (6 bases). The CDR3 spans 14 residues. The V gene's germline CDR1 is SGHDN and CDR2 FVKESK. Trimming cost V 2 bases and J 3 bases, with 8 bases left between them. CDR3 protein: CASSQRDFYNEQFF. The CDR3 DNA reads TGTGCCAGCAGCCAACGGGACTTCTACAATGAGCAGTTCTTC.

This clone was counted a few times. CDR3 in DNA: TGTGCCATCAGTGAGTCTAGCCCCGGGGAGCTGTTTTTT. Translated, it gives CAISESSPGELFF. The chain uses TRBV10-3 and TRBJ2-2; D gene uncertain. V was trimmed by 0 bases and J by 6 bases, leaving 5 bases between them. The CDR3 contains 13 residues. Germline CDR1 is ENHRY and CDR2 is SYGVKD.

This clone was counted between two and nine times. The rearrangement uses TRBV7-2 and TRBJ2-7; TRBD2 is a possible D gene (6 bases). The germline V gene has CDR1 SGHTA and CDR2 FQGNSA. The V and J ends lost 5 bases and 3 bases respectively, with 17 bases between them. This CDR3 is built from 15 residues. The chain's CDR3 is CASSPPGGTIYEQYF. The CDR3 DNA follows: TGTGCCAGCAGCCCCCCCGGCGGGACCATCTACGAGCAGTACTTC.

V is TRBV10-2 and J is TRBJ2-2; D gene ambiguous. CDR1 WSHSY and CDR2 SAAADI come from the germline V gene. Deletions cut 5 bases from V and 0 bases from J, with 4 bases between. The CDR3 covers 13 residues. The CDR3 coding sequence is TGCGCCAGCAGTCCTACGAACACCGGGGAGCTGTTTTTT. This gives the protein CASSPTNTGELFF.

CDR3 amino acids: CASSKRVEQYF. CDR3 in DNA: TGTGCCAGCAGCAAGAGGGTCGAGCAGTACTTC. V is TRBV21-1 and J is TRBJ2-7; TRBD2, the table's D call, lacks a check against the DNA. TRBV21-1 is tagged as a pseudogene. The CDR3 covers 11 residues.

The genes are TRBV4-3 and TRBJ2-7; 10 nucleotides line up with TRBD2. V dropped 6 bases and J dropped 0; count of bases not matched to a gene: 5. CDR1 LGHNA and CDR2 YSLEER come from the germline V gene. There are 15 residues in the CDR3. The CDR3 bases are TGCGCCAGCAGGCAGGGACTAGCGAACTCCTACGAGCAGTACTTC. Its protein is CASRQGLANSYEQYF.

This chain links TRBV11-2 with TRBJ2-3; either TRBD1 or TRBD2 may fit D (5 bases each). The CDR3 has 15 amino acids. The germline CDR1 and CDR2 sequences are SGHAT and FQNNGV. Trimming took off 4 bases at V and 2 bases at J, with 13 bases between the two ends. CDR3 sequence reads: CASSSPGTLTDTQYF. DNA for the CDR3: TGTGCCAGCAGCTCCCCCGGGACCCTCACAGATACGCAGTATTTT.

V and J are TRBV7-2 and TRBJ2-1; a weak D match, TRBD2 (6 bases). Trimming cost V 3 bases and J 7 bases, with 10 bases left between them. The length of the CDR3 is 13 residues. In germline, CDR1 is SGHTA, CDR2 FQGNSA. CDR3 sequence (DNA): TGTGCCAGCAGCTTCTCAAGCGGGAATGAGCAGTTCTTC. It specifies CASSFSSGNEQFF.

V usage is TRBV25-1 and J usage is TRBJ2-5; maybe TRBD2 (7 bases). The CDR3 has 12 amino acids. Germline CDR1 and CDR2: MGHDK and SYGVNS. Trimming took 2 bases from V and 11 from J, leaving 12 bases between them. CDR3 nucleotide sequence: TGTGCCAGCAGTGAACAAGGGGGGGAGCAGTACTTC. Amino acid sequence: CASSEQGGEQYF.

The chain employs TRBV5-4 and TRBJ1-2; possible D gene TRBD1, 5 bases. Trimming removed 1 base at V and 4 bases at J, with 14 bases between. The CDR3 is 15 residues long. CDR1 SGHNT and CDR2 YYREEE come from the germline V gene (reference sequence). For the CDR3, the DNA is TGTGCCAGCAGCTTGTCGGGGGGTGGGTTCTATGGCTACACCTTC. This translates into CASSLSGGGFYGYTF.

CDR3 DNA: TGCGCCAGCAGCACAGGGACAATCTCTCAAGAGACCCAGTACTTC. It codes for CASSTGTISQETQYF. The rearrangement uses TRBV5-1 and TRBJ2-5, with D perhaps matching TRBD1 (6 bases). There are 15 residues in the CDR3. Germline V CDR1 and CDR2: SGHRS, YFSETQ. Trimming pared 4 bases from V and 2 bases from J, leaving 15 bases between.

The chain has TRBV5-1 and TRBJ2-1; 12 bases match TRBD2. The CDR3 runs to 16 residues. Germline CDR1 reads SGHRS; CDR2 reads YFSETQ. With 4 bases clipped from V and 4 bases from J, the junction kept 6 bases outside the gene matches. The CDR3 nucleotides are TGCGCCAGCAGCCTAGTGACTAGCGGGGGATACAATGAGCAGTTCTTC. It codes for CASSLVTSGGYNEQFF.

The V gene is TRBV6-5, the J gene TRBJ2-7, with D unresolved. Trimming removed 7 bases at V and 5 bases at J, with 15 bases between. The germline gives CDR1 MNHEY, CDR2 SVGAGI. The CDR3 runs to 13 residues. The CDR3 spells CASNPVTGDEQYF. DNA of the CDR3: TGTGCCAGCAACCCCGTCACTGGGGACGAGCAGTACTTC.

The CDR3 spells CASSPLLADLSNEQFF. The CDR3 DNA is TGTGCCAGCTCACCCCTTCTAGCGGACCTAAGCAATGAGCAGTTCTTC. The chain links TRBV18 to TRBJ2-1; 7 positions match TRBD2. J lost 6 bases, V lost 3 bases, and 11 bases had no gene match. Germline-derived CDR1 and CDR2 are KGHSH and LQKENI. The CDR3 loop spans 16 amino acids.

The chain is built from TRBV5-1 and TRBJ1-1; the D gene is possibly TRBD1 (5 bases). Between the trimmed V and J ends, which lost 4 bases and 1 base, there was a span of 8 bases. CDR3 size: 13 residues. Looked up from germline, CDR1 is SGHRS and CDR2 is YFSETQ. In nucleotides, the CDR3 is TGCGCCAGCAGCGAGGGGACGAACACTGAAGCTTTCTTT. Protein: CASSEGTNTEAFF. Combining the CDR3 with reference TRBV5-1 and TRBJ1-1 gives the whole variable domain KAGVTQTPRYLIKTRGQQVTLSCSPISGHRSVSWYQQTPGQGLQFLFEYFSETQRNKGNFPGRFSGRQFSNSRSEMNVSTLELGDSALYLCASSEGTNTEAFFGQGTRLTVV.

This clone appeared a few times. The chain is built from TRBV9 and TRBJ2-1; weak D call: TRBD2 (6 bases). Germline V CDR1 and CDR2: SGDLS, YYNGEE. The V and J ends lost 0 bases and 6 bases respectively, with 13 bases between them. CDR3 size: 15 residues. The CDR3 DNA reads as TGTGCCAGCAGCGTAGTGGCGGGGCCTACCAATGAGCAGTTCTTC. It translates to CASSVVAGPTNEQFF.

The chain uses TRBV5-1 and TRBJ2-5, with 7 bases that match TRBD2. CDR3 length: 14 amino acids. Germline V lookup: CDR1 SGHRS, CDR2 YFSETQ. The ends lost 2 bases at V and 1 base at J; junction bases unmatched: 2. The CDR3 spells CASSLGGGQETQYF. In DNA, the CDR3 is TGCGCCAGCAGCTTAGGCGGGGGCCAAGAGACCCAGTACTTC.

This chain links TRBV7-9 with TRBJ2-3; tentative D call: TRBD2 (7 bases). Germline-derived CDR1 and CDR2 are SEHNR and FQNEAQ (reference sequence). V was clipped by 1 base and J by 3 bases, with 20 bases between them. The CDR3 spans 18 residues. The CDR3 DNA follows: TGTGCCAGCAGCTTAGGGGTACAGGGCGGGAGCGTGACAGATACGCAGTATTTT. It codes for CASSLGVQGGSVTDTQYF.